The 29 T cell receptor beta chains below were found in one sample sequenced in a study of read filtering for tumor transcriptome and immune sequencing. From 400 to 450 ng of RNA, a library with molecular barcoded alpha/delta and beta/gamma adaptors was made. Each CDR3 protein gets one entry after TCRdb re-called the reads with MiXCR. This sample has 55,000 to 60,000 distinct CDR3 sequences, with 10% to 15% found just once. The sample taken for sequencing was a population of CD138-negative cells sorted from bone marrow. The receptors stem from a donor at least 40 years old with multiple myeloma.

By frequency in the sample, this clonotype is medium-sized. The J gene is TRBJ2-1, the V gene TRBV9; 8 bases map to TRBD2. The germline V gene has CDR1 SGDLS and CDR2 YYNGEE. This CDR3 contains 15 residues. Unmatched junction bases numbered 5, after V lost 0 bases and J lost 6 bases. DNA for the CDR3: TGTGCCAGCAGCGTAGTCGGGGGGGCCCCCAATGAGCAGTTCTTC. It specifies CASSVVGGAPNEQFF.

In nucleotides, the CDR3 is TGTGCCAGCAGTACCCCGGCAGGGAGGTACACTGAAGCTTTCTTT. Amino acids: CASSTPAGRYTEAFF. The chain recombines TRBV27 with TRBJ1-1, with TRBD1 as a possible D gene (5 bases). Germline CDR1 and CDR2: MNHEY and SMNVEV (reference sequence). V shed 5 bases and J shed 3 bases, with 16 bases lying between them. This CDR3 spans 15 amino acids.

In its sample, this clonotype was seen many times. The rearrangement joins TRBV20-1 to TRBJ1-5; 7 bases align to TRBD1. The J segment lost 3 bases and the V segment lost 3 bases, leaving 5 bases of the junction unmatched. Per germline, CDR1 DFQATT and CDR2 SNEGSKA (reference sequence). This CDR3 comprises 14 residues. This chain's CDR3 is CSASGGQFNQPQHF. The CDR3 bases are TGCAGTGCTAGTGGGGGACAGTTCAATCAGCCCCAGCATTTT.

This clonotype was found many times. This chain joins TRBV29-1 and TRBJ2-5; D gene uncertain. The CDR3 consists of 11 residues. Looked up from germline, CDR1 is SQVTM and CDR2 is ANQGSEA. Trimming took off 6 bases at V and 7 bases at J, with 12 bases between the two ends. This CDR3 reads CSVSAPGTQYF. The CDR3 bases are TGCAGCGTATCCGCCCCCGGGACCCAGTACTTC. Full variable domain (outside the CDR3, taken from reference TRBV29-1 and TRBJ2-5): SAVISQKPSRDICQRGTSLTIQCQVDSQVTMMFWYRQQPGQSLTLIATANQGSEATYESGFVIDKFPISRPNLTFSTLTVSNMSPEDSSIYLCSVSAPGTQYFGPGTRLLVL.

This clonotype was observed once. Possible read error: a much larger clone is one base away. This chain joins TRBV2 and TRBJ2-5, with D possibly TRBD1 on 5 matching bases. Per the germline V gene, CDR1 is SNHLY and CDR2 is FYNNEI. Trimming shortened V by 11 bases and J by 4 bases, and 17 bases separated the two germline ends. The CDR3 runs to 13 residues. The CDR3 sequence: CAGSRQISETQYF. The CDR3 coding sequence is TGTGCCGGCTCGAGACAGATATCAGAGACCCAGTACTTC.

This clonotype was observed at least ten times. J is TRBJ1-2 and V is TRBV5-1, with D maybe TRBD1 (5 bases). V lost 4 bases, J lost 6 bases, and 13 bases lay in between. The CDR3 runs 13 residues. Germline loops: CDR1 SGHRS, CDR2 YFSETQ. The CDR3 bases are TGCGCCAGCAGCCCAGATGGGGGGGATGGCTACACCTTC. Translation gives CASSPDGGDGYTF.

At least ten counts were recorded for this clonotype. The CDR3 DNA is TGTGCCAGCAGTCCTGTCCGGGGGGGCCGAGGAAGTACGCAGTATTTT. Its protein product is CASSPVRGGRGSTQYF. The chain carries TRBV7-2 and TRBJ2-3, with TRBD2 matching over 8 bases. The CDR3 contains 16 residues. After removal of 6 bases from V and 8 bases from J, the junction contained 16 bases not matched to a gene. Germline values: CDR1 SGHTA, CDR2 FQGNSA.

Ten or more counts support this clonotype. This chain links TRBV6-2 or TRBV6-3 with TRBJ1-1; 7 nucleotides match TRBD1. This CDR3 spans 18 amino acids. The junction had 16 bases not matched to a gene; V was cut back by 2 bases and J by 4 bases. In germline, CDR1 is MNHEY, CDR2 SVGEGT. Here the CDR3 DNA reads TGTGCCAGCAGTTACATGAACAAGGGGGCTTCGGCGACCACTGAAGCTTTCTTT. Amino acids: CASSYMNKGASATTEAFF.

This clonotype was observed many times. V and J are TRBV12-3 or TRBV12-4 and TRBJ2-5; D is unresolved. CDR3 length equals 14 residues. The V and J ends lost 6 bases and 4 bases respectively, with 15 bases between them. The CDR3 nucleotides are TGTGCCAGCAGCTCTCAGGACCTCGTAGAGACCCAGTACTTC. Encoded protein: CASSSQDLVETQYF.

This clonotype was counted ten times or more. The J gene is TRBJ2-2, the V gene TRBV2; TRBD1 matches at 8 bases. The CDR3 runs 15 residues. V shed 7 bases and J 1 base; nucleotides not matched to a gene: 5. Looked up from germline, CDR1 is SNHLY and CDR2 is FYNNEI. CDR3 protein: CASMRQGMNTGELFF. In DNA form, the CDR3 reads TGTGCCAGCATGAGACAGGGGATGAACACCGGGGAGCTGTTTTTT.

This clonotype was counted at least ten times. The chain is built from TRBV6-5 and TRBJ1-6; D remains ambiguous. Germline V CDR1 and CDR2: MNHEY, SVGAGI. The CDR3 is made up of 18 amino acids. The V and J ends lost 2 bases and 0 bases respectively, with 14 bases between them. In nucleotides, the CDR3 is TGTGCCAGCAGTTACAGGGCTCGACCGAGCTCCTATAATTCACCCCTCCACTTT. Translated, it gives CASSYRARPSSYNSPLHF.

This clonotype has a handful of counts. It is likely a read error: a sequence one base away is far more abundant. The rearrangement uses TRBV11-2 and TRBJ2-1; perhaps TRBD2 as D (6 bases). Germline assignment: CDR1 SGHAT and CDR2 FQNNGV. The CDR3 runs 18 residues. CDR3 sequence reads: CASSEDSGRLGSYNKQFF. The CDR3 DNA is TGTGCCAGCAGTGAAGATTCTGGGAGGTTGGGTTCCTACAATAAGCAGTTCTTC.

Regarding this clonotype: This may come from a read error, since a much larger clone is one base off. The rearrangement uses TRBV18 and TRBJ2-7; no reliable D call. CDR3 length: 13 residues. Germline assignment: CDR1 KGHSH and CDR2 LQKENI. Here the CDR3 DNA reads TGTGCCAGCTCACCAAGGACGGGCTACGGGCAGTACTTC. It is translated as CASSPRTGYGQYF.

The V call is TRBV3-1, the J call TRBJ2-7; TRBD2 is a possible D gene (7 bases). Trimming took off 3 bases at V and 9 bases at J, with 21 bases between the two ends. Per germline, CDR1 LGHDT and CDR2 YNNKEL (reference sequence). The CDR3 length is 15 residues. The CDR3 protein is CASSHAGEGREGQYF. CDR3 nucleotides: TGTGCCAGCAGCCACGCAGGGGAAGGCAGGGAGGGGCAGTACTTC.

This clonotype has a count of ten or more. Here the CDR3 reads CASSVRTGANVLTF. The CDR3 coding sequence is TGTGCCAGCAGCGTACGGACAGGGGCCAACGTCCTGACTTTC. The chain carries TRBV9 and TRBJ2-6, with a possible D match to TRBD1 (5 bases). The CDR3 extends over 14 amino acids. From germline, CDR1 is SGDLS and CDR2 YYNGEE. Trimming pared 1 base from V and 4 bases from J, leaving 6 bases between.

This clonotype came up many times. The chain combines TRBV28 with TRBJ2-5, with TRBD1 matching 8 bases. This CDR3 has 16 residues. Germline-derived CDR1 and CDR2 are MDHEN and SYDVKM. J was trimmed by 3 bases and V by 5 bases; bases with no gene match: 11. The CDR3 is CASSAWTGLGEETQYF. The CDR3 region has the DNA TGTGCCAGCAGTGCCTGGACAGGGTTAGGGGAAGAGACCCAGTACTTC.

Many counts were recorded for this clonotype. The chain recombines TRBV5-1 with TRBJ2-1; no firm D call. The CDR3 has 17 amino acids. The germline CDR1 and CDR2 sequences are SGHRS and YFSETQ. Trimming took off 0 bases at V and 1 base at J, with 14 bases between the two ends. The CDR3, as DNA: TGCGCCAGCAGCTTGGTTCTGGGAACCGAGTCCTACAATGAGCAGTTCTTC. This encodes CASSLVLGTESYNEQFF.

A word on this clonotype: Possible read error: a much larger clone is one base away. The chain employs TRBV28 and TRBJ1-2; D is perhaps TRBD1 (5 bases). This CDR3 is 14 amino acids long. V lost 4 bases, J lost 4 bases, and 13 bases lay in between. The germline CDR1 and CDR2 sequences are MDHEN and SYDVKM. Here the CDR3 DNA reads TGTGCCAGCAGTTCACCGGGACGGATCTATGGCTACACCTTC. Translation: CASSSPGRIYGYTF.

This clonotype was recorded at least ten times. The gene calls are TRBV30 and TRBJ1-1; D might be TRBD1 (5 bases). This CDR3 has 13 residues. V shed 4 bases and J shed 5 bases, with 14 bases lying between them. The germline gives CDR1 GTSNPN, CDR2 SVGIG (reference sequence). The DNA for the CDR3 is TGTGCCTGGACCAACGGGGCTAGGACTGAAGCTTTCTTT. Its protein is CAWTNGARTEAFF.

The V and J genes are TRBV7-9 and TRBJ1-1; no clear D. This CDR3 is 15 amino acids long. V was clipped by 2 bases and J by 4 bases, with 14 bases between them. Germline CDR1 is SEHNR and CDR2 is FQNEAQ (reference sequence). The chain's CDR3 is CASSLPAIESTEAFF. In nucleotides, the CDR3 is TGTGCCAGCAGCTTACCGGCCATTGAGAGCACTGAAGCTTTCTTT.

Ten or more counts support this clonotype. The chain uses TRBV19 and TRBJ1-5; possible D gene TRBD1, 6 bases. Germline V lookup: CDR1 LNHDA, CDR2 SQIVND (reference sequence). The V and J ends lost 7 bases and 0 bases respectively, with 13 bases between them. This CDR3 region has 15 residues. As DNA, the CDR3 is TGTGCCAGTAAGGGGGAACAGGCTAGCAATCAGCCCCAGCATTTT. Translated, it gives CASKGEQASNQPQHF.

The table lists this clonotype with many counts. The rearrangement joins TRBV3-1 to TRBJ2-5; TRBD2 might be the D (6 bases). Germline-derived CDR1 and CDR2 are LGHDT and YNNKEL (reference sequence). The length of the CDR3 is 13 residues. The V gene lost 2 bases and the J gene lost 4 bases, with 8 bases spanning the gap. The CDR3 DNA follows: TGTGCCAGCAGCCAAAGGCGGGGAGAGACCCAGTACTTC. This sequence encodes CASSQRRGETQYF.

This clonotype was recorded many times. The chain joins TRBV12-3 or TRBV12-4 to TRBJ2-2; D ambiguous. This CDR3 spans 18 amino acids. With 5 bases removed from V and 0 bases from J, the gap between germline ends came to 19 bases. The CDR3 is CASSPRRLTGTNTGELFF. The CDR3 DNA follows: TGTGCCAGCAGTCCCCGCCGGTTGACCGGAACGAACACCGGGGAGCTGTTTTTT.

There are many counts of this clonotype. This rearrangement joins TRBV3-1 to TRBJ1-5, with unresolved D. CDR3 length: 12 amino acids. Trimming left V 0 bases short and J 7 bases short, with 4 bases between. Germline loops: CDR1 LGHDT, CDR2 YNNKEL (reference sequence). CDR3 nucleotides: TGTGCCAGCAGCCAAGATGCCCAGCCCCAGCATTTT. Encoded protein: CASSQDAQPQHF.

This clonotype has a count of ten or more. The CDR3 loop is CASSLSGPSYEQYF. CDR3 nucleotides: TGTGCCAGCAGCTTATCAGGGCCCTCCTACGAGCAGTACTTC. V and J are TRBV3-1 and TRBJ2-7, with a weak D call TRBD1 (5 bases). V lost 5 bases and J lost 0, with 11 bases in between. Germline lookup yields CDR1 LGHDT and CDR2 YNNKEL (reference sequence). This CDR3 is 14 amino acids long.

V is TRBV5-1 and J is TRBJ1-2; perhaps TRBD1 as D (6 bases). The CDR3 extends over 12 amino acids. Germline CDR1 is SGHRS and CDR2 is YFSETQ. V was cut by 3 bases and J by 4 bases, with 7 bases left in between. The CDR3 nucleotides are TGCGCCAGCAGCTGGGACACCTATGGCTACACCTTC. Amino acid sequence: CASSWDTYGYTF.

This clonotype was counted many times. The chain is built from TRBV6-5 and TRBJ2-5; TRBD2 matches at 14 bases. CDR3 length equals 16 residues. V was pared by 4 bases and J by 7 bases, with 8 bases of the junction left unmatched. CDR1 and CDR2 from the germline V gene are MNHEY and SVGAGI. CDR3 amino acids: CASSSGLAGDRATQYF. CDR3 bases: TGTGCCAGCAGTTCGGGACTAGCGGGGGATAGGGCGACCCAGTACTTC.

This clonotype was observed many times. The gene calls are TRBV19 and TRBJ1-5; TRBD1 matches 7 bases. Germline-derived CDR1 and CDR2 are LNHDA and SQIVND (reference sequence). Trimming cost V 3 bases and J 5 bases; bases outside gene matches: 16. CDR3 length: 18 amino acids. The CDR3 region has the DNA TGTGCCAGTAGTATTCGACAGGGACGAGACCCTTGGGATCAGCCCCAGCATTTT. It yields the protein CASSIRQGRDPWDQPQHF.

This clonotype showed up many times. This chain joins TRBV19 and TRBJ1-5; D is unresolved. Germline CDR1 and CDR2: LNHDA and SQIVND (reference sequence). The CDR3 is 16 residues long. V lost 6 bases and J 1 base, leaving 16 bases between the germline ends. CDR3 sequence (DNA): TGTGCCAGTAGCTCCGTATCCGGTGAGAGCAATCAGCCCCAGCATTTT. This translates into CASSSVSGESNQPQHF.